This record concerns one T cell receptor beta chain sequence. Its antigen is still unknown. This sample also contains other DNA sequences that code for the same CDR3. This sample was taken from a study of cytomegalovirus exposure and HLA in healthy donors. Regarding the study as a whole: Cytomegalovirus status was reportedly diagnosed by the classifier with high specificity and sensitivity. An analysis was carried out at a later point. It showed that HLA-associated TCR beta chains were more clonally expanded than equally common non-associated chains. Reports indicate that TCR beta sequences accurately predicted the HLA-A and HLA-B alleles of most subjects.

With V trimmed by 2 bases and J by 5 bases, 4 bases remained unmatched. This CDR3 has 14 residues. CDR1 and CDR2 from the germline V gene are SGDLS and YYNGEE. PCR employed 60 Vbeta and 13 Jbeta primers. Only in-frame clones appear in the TCRdb table, and some are missing; sequencing was by immunoSEQ multiplex PCR. The sample data list around 150,000 clones. The sequencing sample was made of PBMCs. The gene calls are TRBV9 and TRBJ1-1, with 9 nucleotides matching TRBD1. The TCR was taken from a woman in her sixties or seventies in good health and CMV-seronegative. CDR3 DNA sequence: TGTGCCAGCAGCGTTACAGGGGGCCATACTGAAGCTTTCTTT. It encodes CASSVTGGHTEAFF.